The present T cell receptor (beta chain) was sequenced within a study of shared clonotypes between healthy human individuals. Study at large: For every donor, three CD4 naive, three CD4 memory, two CD8 naive and one CD8 memory plates were used.

V shed 3 bases and J shed 2 bases, with 11 bases lying between them. The CDR3 totals 14 residues. Germline loops: CDR1 SEHNR, CDR2 FQNEAQ (reference sequence). TCRdb's table, derived via immunoSEQ multiplex PCR, lists solely in-frame clones and lacks some. This sample has over 700,000 clones, with over 55% found just once. The table lists this clone with a few counts. The sample has other DNA sequences that encode this CDR3 too. J is TRBJ2-7 and V is TRBV7-9; tentative D call: TRBD2 (5 bases). The sequenced sample consisted of memory CD4+ T cells sorted from blood. Subset here: CD45RA-negative fraction. This TCR came from a woman aged 25 to 39 in good health. CDR3 loop: CASSLEAATYEQYF. As DNA, the CDR3 is TGTGCCAGCAGCTTGGAGGCCGCCACCTACGAGCAGTACTTC.